This T cell receptor (beta chain) was found in a study of neurological immune-mediated disorders. TCRdb itself ran the 5' RACE reads through MiXCR, one entry per CDR3 protein. Of tens of thousands of distinct CDR3 sequences in the sample, roughly 14% are singletons; the top ten hold approximately 30%. The CDR3 is made up of 13 amino acids. V lost 2 bases to trimming and J lost 5 bases, with 9 bases between them. This clonotype showed up many times. This TCR was recovered from a woman aged 45-60 years with HTLV-1-associated myelopathy (HAM/TSP). Sequencing was done on a sample of PBMCs. The rearrangement links TRBV12-3 or TRBV12-4 to TRBJ2-5; D possibly matches TRBD1 or TRBD2 (5 bases each). The CDR3 loop is CASSLQWGETQYF. The CDR3 region has the DNA TGTGCCAGCAGTTTACAGTGGGGGGAGACCCAGTACTTC.